The subject of this entry is one T cell receptor beta chain. Its antigen has not been determined. This could be a read error, since a much larger clone is one nucleotide away. The CDR3 measures 15 amino acids from cysteine to phenylalanine. The only DNA kept is the CDR3, 45 bases in frame from the first base. The meaning of the sample's treatment or condition label: live attenuated yellow fever vaccine strain. PBMCs were isolated from peripheral blood using a standard Ficoll-Paque protocol. Dynabeads CD4 and CD8 positive selection kits were used to isolate CD4 and CD8 T-cell fractions. RNA was extracted with TriZol from bulk PBMCs, CD4 and CD8 fractions, and dextramer-positive and dextramer-negative fractions. TCR cDNA was synthesized by 5'RACE template switching, which introduced a universal primer site and unique molecular identifiers. cDNA synthesis was primed from both the TCR alpha and TCR beta constant segments. Two PCR steps were used to amplify libraries, with sample barcodes and sequencing adapters being added in the second step. Sequencing of libraries was done on Illumina HiSeq 2500 (2x100 bp) or NovaSeq (2x150 bp). Under the source paper's analysis protocol: MIGEC handled demultiplexing of reads and collapsing into UMI consensus sequences, while MiXCR performed V(D)J alignment. Clonotypes responding to the vaccine were identified with edgeR on replicate PBMC samples, with the criteria of FDR below 0.01 and a log2 fold change above 5 up to day 15. Bulk clonotypes were assigned CD4 or CD8 identity according to which sequenced CD4 or CD8 repertoire held them at higher abundance. TCRdb applied fastp at Q25 and MiXCR to the public reads, then kept only in-frame beta chains. A single entry per CDR3 protein holds the most common genes and DNA from its merged rows. The V and J calls and clone size come from TCRdb's table, not from the authors' own analysis. The sample profile shows around 110,000 distinct CDR3 sequences; under 9% of them were found once. The ten top clones hold about 25% of the sample.

The sample is drawn from a study of T cells after yellow fever vaccination (dated by TCRdb to about 2019). For context, the study as a whole: Libraries from fractions with low cell numbers were prepared with the SMART-Seq v4 Ultra Low Input RNA kit. To follow T-cell clones before and after primary and booster YFV17D yellow fever vaccination, bulk TCR alpha and beta repertoires were sequenced over time. Two healthy male donors made up the cohort, one aged 18 to 29 years and the other aged 30 to 39 years. Bulk PBMC replicates and cell subsets were isolated from blood drawn at multiple timepoints before and after both primary and secondary immunization.

The full study reports these points: Because the study included only a couple of donors, the extent to which the findings can be generalized is limited. Compared with the primary T-cell response, the secondary T-cell response was faster but weaker, reaching its peak on day 5 rather than on day 15. Most clones expanded after primary vaccination (96% of CD4 and 70% to 90% of CD8) were re-detected after the booster, suggesting that broad memory maintenance occurred. Computational filtering was needed because FACS-sorted repertoires could contain abundant contaminating clonotypes from the bulk population. A small fraction of clonotypes showed up in both the CD4 and CD8 compartments, probably as a result of convergent recombination.

The sequenced sample was CD8+ T cells sorted from PBMCs, obtained 45 days after the yellow fever booster vaccination. Rearrangement joined TRBV12-3 or TRBV12-4 to TRBJ2-1; 8 bases in the middle match TRBD2. This TCR came from a man aged 25-45 years who received the YFV17D yellow fever vaccine. The bases read TGTGCCTGCAGTTTCTACCTAGCGGGTTACAATGAGCAGTTCTTC. Its translation reads: CACSFYLAGYNEQFF.